This T cell receptor (beta chain) was found in a study of cytomegalovirus exposure and HLA in healthy donors. Regarding the study as a whole: Published work reported that the classifier diagnosed cytomegalovirus status with high specificity and sensitivity. Most subjects' HLA-A and HLA-B alleles were reportedly predicted from TCR beta sequences.

V was shortened by 0 bases and J by 2 bases, with 11 bases between the two germline ends. CDR1 LNHNV and CDR2 YYDKDF come from the germline V gene (reference sequence). This CDR3 comprises 17 residues. As for this clone: Its antigen is as yet unknown.

The PCR used 60 Vbeta and 13 Jbeta primers. TCRdb's copy holds only in-frame clones and misses some; the assay was immunoSEQ multiplex PCR. Among 100,000 to 150,000 clones listed, approximately 80% were seen once. This receptor was taken from a human donor in good health. Input material: PBMCs. This sequence joins TRBV15 and TRBJ1-6; possible D gene TRBD1, 6 bases. The CDR3 region is CATSRDPDSPYNSPLHF. As DNA, the CDR3 is TGTGCCACCAGCAGAGATCCGGACAGCCCCTATAATTCACCCCTCCACTTT.